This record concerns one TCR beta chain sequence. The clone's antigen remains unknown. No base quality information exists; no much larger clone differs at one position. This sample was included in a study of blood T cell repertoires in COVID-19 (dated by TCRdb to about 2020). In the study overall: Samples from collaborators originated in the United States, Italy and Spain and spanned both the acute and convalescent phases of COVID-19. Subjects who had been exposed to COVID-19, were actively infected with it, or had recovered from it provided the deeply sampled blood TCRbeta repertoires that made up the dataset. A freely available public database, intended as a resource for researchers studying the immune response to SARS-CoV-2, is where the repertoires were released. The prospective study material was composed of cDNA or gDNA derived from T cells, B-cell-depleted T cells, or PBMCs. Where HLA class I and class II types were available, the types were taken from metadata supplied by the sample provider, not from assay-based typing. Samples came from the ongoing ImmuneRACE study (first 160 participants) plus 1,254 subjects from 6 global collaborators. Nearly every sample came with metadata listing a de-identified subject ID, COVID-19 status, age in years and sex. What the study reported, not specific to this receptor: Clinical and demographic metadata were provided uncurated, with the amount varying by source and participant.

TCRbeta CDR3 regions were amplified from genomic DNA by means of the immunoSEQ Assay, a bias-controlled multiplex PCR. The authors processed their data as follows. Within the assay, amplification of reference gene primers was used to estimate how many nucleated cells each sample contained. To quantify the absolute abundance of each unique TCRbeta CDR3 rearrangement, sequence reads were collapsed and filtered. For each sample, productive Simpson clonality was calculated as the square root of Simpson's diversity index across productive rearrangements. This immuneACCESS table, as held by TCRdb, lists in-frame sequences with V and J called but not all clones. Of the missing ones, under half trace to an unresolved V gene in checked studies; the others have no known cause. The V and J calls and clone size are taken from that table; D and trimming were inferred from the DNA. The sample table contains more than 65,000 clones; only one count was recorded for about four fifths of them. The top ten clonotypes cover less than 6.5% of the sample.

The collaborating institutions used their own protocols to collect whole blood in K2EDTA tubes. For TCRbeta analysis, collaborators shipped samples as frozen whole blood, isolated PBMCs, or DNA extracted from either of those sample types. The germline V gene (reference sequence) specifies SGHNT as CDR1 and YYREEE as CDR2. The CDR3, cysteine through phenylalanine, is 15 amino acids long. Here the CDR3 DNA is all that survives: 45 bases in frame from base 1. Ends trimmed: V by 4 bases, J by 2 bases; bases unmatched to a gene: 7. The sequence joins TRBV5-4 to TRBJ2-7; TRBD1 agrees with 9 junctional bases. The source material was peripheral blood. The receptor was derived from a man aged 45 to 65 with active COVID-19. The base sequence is TGTGCCAGCAGCCGATCGGGACAGGGAGCCTACGAGCAGTACTTC. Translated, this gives CASSRSGQGAYEQYF.